Shown below are 24 T cell receptor beta chains from a single sample sequenced in a study of cytomegalovirus exposure and HLA in healthy donors. Primers for the PCR totalled 60 Vbeta and 13 Jbeta. Repertoires were generated with immunoSEQ multiplex PCR, while TCRdb's copy carries only in-frame clones and drops some. Among about 67,000 clones listed, 80% to 90% were seen once. Sequenced input: PBMCs. The receptors originated from a woman aged 30 to 39 in good health and CMV-seropositive.

Details on this clone: Other DNA sequences in this specimen translate into the identical CDR3. The rearrangement uses TRBV5-6 and TRBJ2-1; 11 bases are a match to TRBD1. V lost 3 bases, J lost 8 bases, and 1 base stayed unmatched. Germline CDR1 and CDR2: SGHDT and YYEEEE. The CDR3 contains 13 residues. The CDR3 region has the DNA TGTGCCAGCAGCTCGGGACAGGGGGATGAGCAGTTCTTC. It codes for CASSSGQGDEQFF.

This sequence joins TRBV5-8 and TRBJ2-1, with D hard to call. V was clipped by 4 bases and J by 2 bases, with 13 bases between them. Germline V gives CDR1 SGHTS, CDR2 YDEGEE. The CDR3 is 15 residues long. The DNA of the CDR3 is TGTGCCAGCAGCCTGGGCGAGATTCCCTACAATGAGCAGTTCTTC. Its translation is CASSLGEIPYNEQFF.

This clone was recorded only once. V usage is TRBV19 and J usage is TRBJ2-5; TRBD1 might be the D (7 bases). V gave up 8 bases and J gave up 2 bases, with 15 bases separating them. Per the germline V gene, CDR1 is LNHDA and CDR2 is SQIVND (reference sequence). The CDR3 has 14 residues. The CDR3 spells CASAPQGGQETQYF. The CDR3 bases are TGTGCCAGTGCACCCCAGGGGGGACAAGAGACCCAGTACTTC.

The chain is built from TRBV19 and TRBJ2-1, with TRBD2 identical over 8 bases. J lost 10 bases, V lost 6 bases, and 11 bases had no gene match. The CDR3 has 14 amino acids. Looked up from germline, CDR1 is LNHDA and CDR2 is SQIVND (reference sequence). The CDR3 region is CASSLRRLAHEQFF. CDR3 coding DNA: TGTGCCAGTAGCCTAAGGAGACTAGCGCACGAGCAGTTCTTC.

The chain combines TRBV6-1 with TRBJ2-7; TRBD1 might be the D (5 bases). Germline V gives CDR1 MNHNS, CDR2 SASEGT. V was trimmed by 2 bases and J by 6 bases, leaving 8 bases between them. CDR3 size: 12 residues. CDR3 amino acids: CASSEFDSEQYF. CDR3 coding DNA: TGTGCCAGCAGTGAATTTGACAGCGAGCAGTACTTC.

The chain joins TRBV5-1 to TRBJ1-1, with D hard to call. V was pared by 1 base and J by 8 bases, with 12 bases between. The V gene's germline CDR1 is SGHRS and CDR2 YFSETQ. The CDR3 covers 13 residues. The CDR3 reads CASSLIQTREAFF. CDR3 sequence (DNA): TGCGCCAGCAGCTTGATACAGACCAGAGAAGCTTTCTTT.

V is TRBV18 and J is TRBJ1-1; possibly TRBD1 for D (6 bases). Trimming pared 3 bases from V and 5 bases from J, leaving 19 bases between. Germline V CDR1 and CDR2: KGHSH, LQKENI. The length of the CDR3 is 16 residues. The CDR3 nucleotides read TGTGCCAGCTCACCTACAAAGAGGGGGAGTGGAACTGAAGCTTTCTTT. Its protein is CASSPTKRGSGTEAFF.

The rearrangement uses TRBV7-6 and TRBJ1-5; TRBD1 might be the D (6 bases). Looked up from germline, CDR1 is SGHVS and CDR2 is FNYEAQ. CDR3 length equals 13 residues. Trimming removed 6 bases from V and 6 bases from J, with 12 bases in between. CDR3 DNA: TGTGCCAGCAGTCCGCAAGGGGGTCAGCCCCAGCATTTT. This translates into CASSPQGGQPQHF.

The gene calls are TRBV5-1 and TRBJ1-1; a possible D gene is TRBD1 (5 bases). V lost 7 bases to trimming and J lost 0 bases, with 10 bases between them. The CDR3 covers 13 residues. The germline gives CDR1 SGHRS, CDR2 YFSETQ. The CDR3 DNA is TGCGCCAGCTCAGGGCAGCTGAACACTGAAGCTTTCTTT. Protein sequence: CASSGQLNTEAFF.

The chain links TRBV7-2 to TRBJ1-3, with D possibly TRBD1 on 5 matching bases. The V end was cut by 5 bases, the J end by 2 bases, with 13 bases between. CDR3 length: 15 residues. From germline, CDR1 is SGHTA and CDR2 FQGNSA. The CDR3 loop reads CASSLRGGAGNTIYF. DNA for the CDR3: TGTGCCAGCAGCCTACGAGGAGGGGCTGGAAACACCATATATTTT. Variable domain in full (rest from reference TRBV7-2 and TRBJ1-3): GAGVSQSPSNKVTEKGKDVELRCDPISGHTALYWYRQSLGQGLEFLIYFQGNSAPDKSGLPSDRFSAERTGGSVSTLTIQRTQQEDSAVYLCASSLRGGAGNTIYFGEGSWLTVV.

V usage is TRBV11-2 and J usage is TRBJ2-7, with 13 bases aligning to TRBD2. The CDR3 contains 16 residues. J was trimmed by 4 bases and V by 5 bases; bases with no gene match: 8. Germline CDR1 SGHAT, CDR2 FQNNGV. The CDR3 DNA reads TGTGCCAGCAGCGGGGGACTAGCGGGACTCGCGTACGAGCAGTACTTC. This gives the protein CASSGGLAGLAYEQYF.

The CDR3 nucleotides are TGTGCCAGCAGTCTAAGGGTGCGGGGACAGGGGGCCGAGACCCAGTACTTC. Translating gives CASSLRVRGQGAETQYF. The chain is built from TRBV27 and TRBJ2-5, with 12 bases fitting TRBD1. Germline V gives CDR1 MNHEY, CDR2 SMNVEV (reference sequence). The CDR3 contains 17 residues. V was pared by 5 bases and J by 5 bases, with 12 bases of the junction left unmatched.

The genes are TRBV19 and TRBJ2-3, with TRBD2 identical over 11 bases. The length of the CDR3 is 15 residues. Germline values: CDR1 LNHDA, CDR2 SQIVND (reference sequence). The V gene end was trimmed by 5 bases and the J gene end by 5 bases; junction bases not matched to a gene: 6. The DNA for the CDR3 is TGTGCCAGTAGTCGATATAGCGGGAGGGGAGATACGCAGTATTTT. Translated, it gives CASSRYSGRGDTQYF. Filled out from reference TRBV19 and TRBJ2-3, the complete variable domain reads DGGITQSPKYLFRKEGQNVTLSCEQNLNHDAMYWYRQDPGQGLRLIYYSQIVNDFQKGDIAEGYSVSREKKESFPLTVTSAQKNPTAFYLCASSRYSGRGDTQYFGPGTRLTVL.

The chain links TRBV5-1 to TRBJ2-7, with 8 bases fitting TRBD1. Trimming cost V 1 base and J 5 bases; bases outside gene matches: 8. Germline V lookup: CDR1 SGHRS, CDR2 YFSETQ. The CDR3 contains 15 residues. As DNA, the CDR3 is TGCGCCAGCAGCTTGTCCCCCCGGACAGGGAACGAGCAGTACTTC. This codes for CASSLSPRTGNEQYF.

This clone is a singleton in its sample. The chain's CDR3 is CASSLDPGGTQYF. For the CDR3, the DNA is TGTGCCAGCAGTTTGGACCCCGGAGGGACCCAGTACTTC. This chain uses TRBV7-9 with TRBJ2-5; maybe TRBD2 (5 bases). CDR3 length equals 13 residues. Looked up from germline, CDR1 is SEHNR and CDR2 is FQNEAQ (reference sequence). V dropped 6 bases and J dropped 7 bases, with 15 bases sitting between them.

V usage is TRBV5-1 and J usage is TRBJ2-3, with D tentatively TRBD2 (6 bases). The V gene's germline CDR1 is SGHRS and CDR2 YFSETQ. The CDR3 spans 15 residues. V lost 4 bases to trimming and J lost 6 bases, with 18 bases between them. The CDR3 sequence is CASSGGLWTGDTQYF. The CDR3 nucleotides read TGCGCCAGCAGCGGGGGGTTATGGACGGGGGATACGCAGTATTTT.

J is TRBJ1-1 and V is TRBV19; D remains ambiguous. From germline, CDR1 is LNHDA and CDR2 SQIVND (reference sequence). CDR3 length: 14 residues. Trimming took 5 bases from V and 4 from J, leaving 14 bases between them. Here the CDR3 DNA reads TGTGCCAGTAGTCCGGGGAGCGGAGGCACTGAAGCTTTCTTT. It encodes CASSPGSGGTEAFF.

V gene TRBV7-2 combines with J gene TRBJ2-2, with a possible D match to TRBD1 (5 bases). Germline CDR1 reads SGHTA; CDR2 reads FQGNSA. V was clipped by 5 bases and J by 7 bases, with 14 bases between them. The CDR3 runs 14 residues. The CDR3 coding sequence is TGTGCCAGCAGCCCCTTAGGGGATGGCGGGGAGCTGTTTTTT. Translating gives CASSPLGDGGELFF.

The V gene is TRBV7-9, the J gene TRBJ2-5; no firm D call. CDR1 and CDR2 (germline): SEHNR, FQNEAQ (reference sequence). With 5 bases removed from V and 2 bases from J, the gap between germline ends came to 9 bases. This CDR3 comprises 13 residues. The CDR3 DNA is TGTGCCAGCAGCCCAACCCTACAAGAGACCCAGTACTTC. It encodes CASSPTLQETQYF.

The rearrangement uses TRBV9 and TRBJ1-1; D might be TRBD1 (5 bases). Between the trimmed V and J ends, which lost 3 bases and 1 base, there was a span of 7 bases. Germline lookup yields CDR1 SGDLS and CDR2 YYNGEE. The CDR3 totals 13 residues. CDR3 sequence reads: CASSATGNTEAFF. The CDR3 nucleotides are TGTGCCAGCAGCGCCACAGGGAACACTGAAGCTTTCTTT.

In this sample, this clone turned up once. The CDR3 DNA reads TGTGCCAGCAGCTTGGGGGTTACGGGAGGGCTGGGTGAGCAGTTCTTC. This translates into CASSLGVTGGLGEQFF. This chain uses TRBV7-2 with TRBJ2-1, with 8 bases that match TRBD2. Unmatched junction bases numbered 13, after V lost 3 bases and J lost 9 bases. Germline-derived CDR1 and CDR2 are SGHTA and FQGNSA. The CDR3 has 16 amino acids.

This chain connects TRBV19 to TRBJ1-6, with D tentatively TRBD1 (5 bases). V was trimmed by 5 bases and J by 9 bases, leaving 17 bases between them. CDR1 is LNHDA and CDR2 is SQIVND in the germline V gene (reference sequence). The CDR3 covers 15 residues. This CDR3 is CASSYLRDRPSPLHF. The DNA of the CDR3 is TGTGCCAGTAGTTACTTGCGGGACCGACCTTCACCCCTCCACTTT.

This sequence joins TRBV29-1 and TRBJ2-7, with TRBD2 matching 9 bases. The V segment lost 0 bases and the J segment 5 bases; nucleotides outside the gene matches: 8. CDR3 length: 15 residues. Germline V gene sequence: CDR1 SQVTM, CDR2 ANQGSEA. CDR3 sequence (DNA): TGCAGCGTTGAAGATCGGGCGGGAGGGAGCCACGAGCAGTACTTC. The encoded protein is CSVEDRAGGSHEQYF.

The V and J genes are TRBV4-1 and TRBJ1-1; D ambiguous. There are 12 residues in the CDR3. The V end lost 8 bases, the J end lost 0 bases, and 7 bases lay between the germline ends. Per the germline V gene, CDR1 is MGHRA and CDR2 is YSYEKL. The CDR3 DNA is TGCGCCAGCCAGGCTATGAACACTGAAGCTTTCTTT. Protein: CASQAMNTEAFF.